The rows below give T cell receptor beta chains drawn from one sample of a study of spatial heterogeneity in lung cancer. In TCRdb, the 5' RACE reads were re-called with MiXCR into one record per CDR3 protein. The sample contains about 120,000 distinct CDR3 sequences, about 12% of which appear only once. The sample was PBMCs, taken at follow-up. These receptors all come from a male donor with early-stage non-small cell lung cancer. CDR3s include the opening cysteine and the closing phenylalanine or tryptophan. The D gene is left open where the match is weak. Where a row states a size, it is once, few, many or the class of an expanded clone; other rows omit it.

cdr3_nt,cdr3_aa,j_call,d_call,cdr3_length,v_call,clone_size
TGTGCCAGTAGTACAAGGAGATTTGAGCAGTTCTTC,CASSTRRFEQFF,TRBJ2-1,-,12,TRBV19,few
TGCGCCAGCGCTTTGGGGAGGGCTAATGAAAAACTGTTTTTT,CASALGRANEKLFF,TRBJ1-4,-,14,TRBV5-1,-
TGTGCCAGTAGTATTTCAGGGGGCGCCTACGAGCAGTACTTC,CASSISGGAYEQYF,TRBJ2-7,TRBD1,14,TRBV19,few
TGTGCCAGTAGTCCGCGGACAGGGACTAGCAATCAGCCCCAGCATTTT,CASSPRTGTSNQPQHF,TRBJ1-5,TRBD1,16,TRBV19,-
TGTGCCAGCAGCTTTGGGGGCCCGAGCTCATATAATTCACCCCTCCACTTT,CASSFGGPSSYNSPLHF,TRBJ1-6,-,17,TRBV5-4,few
TGTGCCAGCAGCTCTTTCGGACAGGGCCATCAGCCCCAGCATTTT,CASSSFGQGHQPQHF,TRBJ1-5,TRBD1,15,TRBV7-8,-
TGTGCCACCACCAGCGGGGGGTTCCAAGAGACCCAGTACTTC,CATTSGGFQETQYF,TRBJ2-5,TRBD2,14,TRBV24-1,many
TGCGCCAGCAGCTTGGCCTCTGCTAGCGGGGGTAAGGAGTTCTTC,CASSLASASGGKEFF,TRBJ2-1,TRBD2,15,TRBV5-1,few
TGTGCCAGCAGCCCATATTTTAACTATGGCTACACCTTC,CASSPYFNYGYTF,TRBJ1-2,-,13,TRBV12-3/TRBV12-4,-
TGTGCCAGCAGCTACACAGGAGCGGAGACCCAGTACTTC,CASSYTGAETQYF,TRBJ2-5,-,13,TRBV6-5,few
TGCAGTGTACAGCTTATTAATCAGCCCCAGCATTTT,CSVQLINQPQHF,TRBJ1-5,-,12,TRBV20-1,few
TGCGCCAGCGGCCCTTGGGGCCGGCACAATGAGCAGTTCTTC,CASGPWGRHNEQFF,TRBJ2-1,-,14,TRBV4-1,many
TGTGCCACCAGTGATAGCTCGACTAGCGGGGGATCGGGGGAGCTGTTTTTT,CATSDSSTSGGSGELFF,TRBJ2-2,TRBD2,17,TRBV24-1,few
TGTGCCAGCAGCACTGGGACTGCGTTGGGCGAGCAGTACTTC,CASSTGTALGEQYF,TRBJ2-7,-,14,TRBV6-5,few
TGTGCCAGCAGGGCACAGGCCTCCTCTGGAAACACCATATATTTT,CASRAQASSGNTIYF,TRBJ1-3,-,15,TRBV12-3/TRBV12-4,-
TGTGCCAGCAGCTCACCCGGACTAGCGGGGGGGGCCGTCCTGTTCTTC,CASSSPGLAGGAVLFF,TRBJ2-1,TRBD2,16,TRBV28,many
TGCGTCAGCAGCTCGGGGGGCCTTCAAGAGACCCAGTACTTC,CVSSSGGLQETQYF,TRBJ2-5,-,14,TRBV5-1,-
TGCAGTGCCGAGCAGCGGACCCAAGAGACCCAGTACTTC,CSAEQRTQETQYF,TRBJ2-5,-,13,TRBV20-1,-
TGTGCCAGCAGTGACACAAGGGGAGCCAAAAACATTCAGTACTTC,CASSDTRGAKNIQYF,TRBJ2-4,-,15,TRBV6-4,-
TGTGCCAGCAGCCAAGGCGGGACCGCCGAGCAGTACTTC,CASSQGGTAEQYF,TRBJ2-7,-,13,TRBV3-1,-
TGTGCCAGCAGTTACGACCGACTGAACACTGAAGCTTTCTTT,CASSYDRLNTEAFF,TRBJ1-1,-,14,TRBV6-2/TRBV6-3,many
TGTGCCAGCGACGAAGGACAGGGAGGGAGTGAAGCTTTCTTT,CASDEGQGGSEAFF,TRBJ1-1,TRBD1,14,TRBV7-8,many
TGTGCCAGCAGCTTACAGGGGGCTAGGTCACCCCTCCACTTT,CASSLQGARSPLHF,TRBJ1-6,TRBD1,14,TRBV5-4,-
TGTGCCAGCAGTCCCCCGTCGTCCTTTAATTCACCCCTCCACTTT,CASSPPSSFNSPLHF,TRBJ1-6,-,15,TRBV28,few
TGCGCCAGCGAGGCAGGGGAGTACGAGCAGTACTTC,CASEAGEYEQYF,TRBJ2-7,-,12,TRBV10-1,few
TGTGCCAGCTCACCACAAAACGGCAGGGGGAACACTGAAGCTTTCTTT,CASSPQNGRGNTEAFF,TRBJ1-1,-,16,TRBV18,-
TGCAGTGCATCAAGCGGGGCTAGCTCCTACAATGAGCAGTTCTTC,CSASSGASSYNEQFF,TRBJ2-1,TRBD2,15,TRBV20-1,few
TGTGCCAGCAGGTTCTCCGGGACAGGGGGCGAGCAGTTCTTC,CASRFSGTGGEQFF,TRBJ2-1,TRBD1,14,TRBV28,-
TGTGCCAGCTCACCGCCAGATTCCTACGAGCAGTACTTC,CASSPPDSYEQYF,TRBJ2-7,-,13,TRBV18,many
TGTGCCAGCCTGACAGATACGCAGTATTTT,CASLTDTQYF,TRBJ2-3,-,10,TRBV2,many
TGCGCCAGCAGCCGCAGGGAGACGACTGAAGCTTTCTTT,CASSRRETTEAFF,TRBJ1-1,-,13,TRBV4-1,-
TGCAGTGCCCCCCCCGGGGGGTTCTCTGGGGCCAACGTCCTGACTTTC,CSAPPGGFSGANVLTF,TRBJ2-6,TRBD2,16,TRBV20-1,-
TGCGCCAGCAGCATGGACACTTCGAACACCGGGGAGCTGTTTTTT,CASSMDTSNTGELFF,TRBJ2-2,-,15,TRBV5-1,-
TGTGCCAGCTCACGTAGCCAAGAGACCCAGTACTTC,CASSRSQETQYF,TRBJ2-5,-,12,TRBV18,few
TGTGCCAGCAGAGGGTTCCCACATCGGAACACTGAAGCTTTCTTT,CASRGFPHRNTEAFF,TRBJ1-1,-,15,TRBV7-6,-
TGTGCCAGCAGCTCAGCGGAGACCCAGTACTTC,CASSSAETQYF,TRBJ2-5,-,11,TRBV7-9,many
TGTGCCATCAGTGAGTCAGGACAGGGGAAAGGCAATCAGCCCCAGCATTTT,CAISESGQGKGNQPQHF,TRBJ1-5,TRBD1,17,TRBV10-3,many
TGTGCCTGGAGTACACCGACAGTCTTAAACTATGGCTACACCTTC,CAWSTPTVLNYGYTF,TRBJ1-2,-,15,TRBV30,-
TGTGCCAGCAGTTCTATCCATAGCAATCAGCCCCAGCATTTT,CASSSIHSNQPQHF,TRBJ1-5,-,14,TRBV6-1,-
TGTGCCAGCAGCGTAGAGCTCTCTGGGGCCAACGTCCTGACTTTC,CASSVELSGANVLTF,TRBJ2-6,-,15,TRBV9,many
TGTGCCAGCAGATCTTTTGACGCCGACAATGAGCAGTTCTTC,CASRSFDADNEQFF,TRBJ2-1,-,14,TRBV7-3,few
TGTGCCAGCAGTCCGGGACCTTATAATTCACCCCTCCACTTT,CASSPGPYNSPLHF,TRBJ1-6,-,14,TRBV28,-
TGTGCCAGCACCCATGGGAATGAGCAGTTCTTC,CASTHGNEQFF,TRBJ2-1,-,11,TRBV6-5,-
TGTGCCAGCAGTTACTCGGCAGGGGCCGCAGATACGCAGTATTTT,CASSYSAGAADTQYF,TRBJ2-3,-,15,TRBV6-6,few
TGCGCCAGCAGGGACAGCCTGTTATACACCGGGGAGCTGTTTTTT,CASRDSLLYTGELFF,TRBJ2-2,-,15,TRBV5-1,many
TGCAGCGTTGGAGGGGTTGAAAAACTGTTTTTT,CSVGGVEKLFF,TRBJ1-4,-,11,TRBV29-1,-
TGTGCCAGCAGACCCGCCGGGACAGGGGGGCGCAGGTCCGGGGAGCTGTTTTTT,CASRPAGTGGRRSGELFF,TRBJ2-2,TRBD1,18,TRBV6-5,-
TGTGCCAGCAGCCCACCAACTCCGGAAAACATTCAGTACTTC,CASSPPTPENIQYF,TRBJ2-4,-,14,TRBV4-2,many
TGCGCCAGCAGCCAAGAGTGGGACCCTTCCAGGATCGATGAGCAGTTCTTC,CASSQEWDPSRIDEQFF,TRBJ2-1,-,17,TRBV4-3,-
TGTGCCAGCAGTTCGGAGACAGAAGCTTTCTTT,CASSSETEAFF,TRBJ1-1,-,11,TRBV28,few
TGTGCCAGCAGCGTAGCTGCGGGGGCCCTCAATGAGCAGTTCTTC,CASSVAAGALNEQFF,TRBJ2-1,-,15,TRBV9,-
TGTGCCAGCAGTTTACAGGGACAGCGCACCCTCTACACCTTC,CASSLQGQRTLYTF,TRBJ1-2,TRBD1,14,TRBV28,many
TGTGCCAGCAGCGCAACCCAGGGTTCCTATGGCTACACCTTC,CASSATQGSYGYTF,TRBJ1-2,-,14,TRBV9,-
TGTGCCAGCAGCTTAGCAAGACAGGGCTATGAGCAGTTCTTC,CASSLARQGYEQFF,TRBJ2-1,TRBD1,14,TRBV7-8,-
TGTGCCAGCAGCTCGCGGACAACCGTGGGCAATCAGCCCCAGCATTTT,CASSSRTTVGNQPQHF,TRBJ1-5,-,16,TRBV3-1,few
TGTGCCAGCAGTTTAGCCAGGAGCAATCAGCCCCAGCATTTT,CASSLARSNQPQHF,TRBJ1-5,-,14,TRBV12-3/TRBV12-4,-
TGCAGCGTTTCGGGACTAGCGGTCCAAGAGACCCAGTACTTC,CSVSGLAVQETQYF,TRBJ2-5,TRBD2,14,TRBV29-1,-